These 14 T cell receptor beta chains originate from one sample sequenced in a study of T cell changes during pregnancy in multiple sclerosis. Only in-frame clones appear in the TCRdb table, and some are missing; sequencing was by immunoSEQ multiplex PCR. The sample has 30,000 to 40,000 clones, roughly 89% seen once. The sequencing here drew on CD4+ T cells from peripheral blood mononuclear cells, taken after pregnancy. The receptor source for this set is a female donor in good health, enrolled as a control in a pregnancy study.

V gene TRBV2 combines with J gene TRBJ2-1; a possible D gene is TRBD2 (6 bases). The ends were cut back, 7 bases at V and 0 bases at J, with 10 bases in the middle. Germline V lookup: CDR1 SNHLY, CDR2 FYNNEI. The CDR3 length is 14 residues. The chain's CDR3 is CASTRETSYNEQFF. CDR3 nucleotides: TGTGCCAGCACCCGGGAGACCTCCTACAATGAGCAGTTCTTC.

The V gene is TRBV4-1, the J gene TRBJ2-1, with D perhaps TRBD1 (5 bases). CDR1 and CDR2 (germline): MGHRA, YSYEKL. The CDR3 covers 17 residues. The ends were cut back, 1 base at V and 8 bases at J, with 21 bases in the middle. CDR3 residues: CASSQAQGARASDEQFF. The CDR3 nucleotides read TGCGCCAGCAGCCAAGCCCAGGGCGCTAGGGCATCTGATGAGCAGTTCTTC.

The gene calls are TRBV27 and TRBJ2-3, with 9 bases matching TRBD2. Trimming took 5 bases from V and 0 from J; bases not matched to a gene: 12. The CDR3 consists of 18 residues. CDR1 MNHEY and CDR2 SMNVEV come from the germline V gene (reference sequence). The CDR3 DNA reads TGTGCCAGCAGTCTGAGGAGCGGGAGGACCCTAAGCACAGATACGCAGTATTTT. Translating gives CASSLRSGRTLSTDTQYF.

The chain couples TRBV11-1 to TRBJ2-1; 13 bases agree with TRBD2. With V trimmed by 5 bases and J by 15 bases, 7 bases remained unmatched. This CDR3 contains 13 residues. Germline V gene data show CDR1 as SGHAT and CDR2 as FQDESV (reference sequence). CDR3 in amino acids: CASSRTSGGSPFF. Written as DNA, the CDR3 is TGTGCCAGCAGCCGGACTAGCGGGGGTAGCCCGTTCTTC.

Notes on this clone: This sample includes further DNA sequences coding for the same CDR3. V is TRBV5-1 and J is TRBJ2-7, with D possibly being TRBD2 (6 bases). Germline V CDR1 and CDR2: SGHRS, YFSETQ. Trimming cost V 4 bases and J 3 bases, with 20 bases left between them. The CDR3 covers 16 residues. The CDR3 is CASSLAEGRPNYEQYF. CDR3 in DNA: TGCGCCAGCAGCCTGGCCGAGGGGAGGCCTAACTACGAGCAGTACTTC.

J is TRBJ1-3 and V is TRBV5-8; D is uncertain. V lost 3 bases to trimming and J lost 0 bases, with 13 bases between them. The germline V gene has CDR1 SGHTS and CDR2 YDEGEE. The length of the CDR3 is 16 residues. In DNA form, the CDR3 reads TGTGCCAGCAGCTACGCTTTCGGCGGCTCTGGAAACACCATATATTTT. Encoded protein: CASSYAFGGSGNTIYF.

This chain connects TRBV5-5 to TRBJ1-5; TRBD1 agrees at 11 bases. The junction had 15 bases not matched to a gene; V was cut back by 4 bases and J by 6 bases. CDR3 length: 18 residues. Germline V gene lookup returns CDR1 SGHKS and CDR2 YYEKEE (reference sequence). CDR3 loop: CASSPTPRTGGEGQPQHF. In nucleotides, the CDR3 is TGTGCCAGCAGCCCCACTCCCCGGACAGGGGGCGAAGGTCAGCCCCAGCATTTT.

The gene calls are TRBV5-6 and TRBJ2-1; D not resolved. This CDR3 contains 15 residues. V lost 4 bases and J lost 0, with 11 bases in between. Germline-derived CDR1 and CDR2 are SGHDT and YYEEEE. The CDR3 bases are TGTGCCAGCAGCCCCGCCGCGCCCTCCTACAATGAGCAGTTCTTC. Translation: CASSPAAPSYNEQFF.

The chain uses TRBV7-2 and TRBJ2-4; D may be TRBD1 (5 bases). The CDR3 length is 15 residues. V shed 5 bases and J shed 0 bases, with 11 bases lying between them. CDR1 is SGHTA and CDR2 is FQGNSA in the germline V gene. DNA of the CDR3: TGTGCCAGCAGCAATGGACAAGTAGCCAAAAACATTCAGTACTTC. Translated, it gives CASSNGQVAKNIQYF.

This clone was detected only a few times. The rearrangement uses TRBV10-1 and TRBJ1-2; 10 nucleotides agree with TRBD1. Losses at the gene ends were 2 bases for V and 1 base for J; bases not matched to a gene: 7. The CDR3 totals 17 residues. The germline V gene encodes CDR1 WNHNN and CDR2 SYGVQD (reference sequence). CDR3 amino acids: CASSEPGQGFLNYGYTF. In nucleotides, the CDR3 is TGCGCCAGCAGTGAGCCGGGACAGGGGTTTCTTAACTATGGCTACACCTTC.

This clone was detected a few times. The rearrangement links TRBV6-1 to TRBJ1-4; tentative D call: TRBD1 (5 bases). Germline CDR1 is MNHNS and CDR2 is SASEGT. This CDR3 contains 13 residues. The V end lost 10 bases, the J end lost 7 bases, and 16 bases lay between the germline ends. The CDR3 spells CAILGRLGEKLFF. The CDR3 DNA reads TGTGCCATCCTGGGGCGACTGGGTGAAAAACTGTTTTTT.

CDR3 DNA sequence: TGTGCCAGCTCACCCATCAGGGGGATTGGGGCAGAGACCCAGTACTTC. Translation gives CASSPIRGIGAETQYF. V is TRBV18 and J is TRBJ2-5, with 7 bases aligning to TRBD1. Germline V gene sequence: CDR1 KGHSH, CDR2 LQKENI. V shed 3 bases, J shed 4 bases, and the junction held 11 bases outside the gene matches. This CDR3 has 16 residues. The whole variable domain, remainder taken from reference TRBV18 and TRBJ2-5, is NAGVMQNPRHLVRRRGQEARLRCSPMKGHSHVYWYRQLPEEGLKFMVYLQKENIIDESGMPKERFSAEFPKEGPSILRIQQVVRGDSAAYFCASSPIRGIGAETQYFGPGTRLLVL.

V usage is TRBV6-1 and J usage is TRBJ1-2; TRBD1 matches 10 bases. Unmatched junction bases numbered 12, after V lost 6 bases and J lost 8 bases. The CDR3 extends over 15 amino acids. CDR1 and CDR2 (germline): MNHNS, SASEGT. The CDR3 nucleotides are TGTGCCAGCAGAACCGGGACAGGGGATAATAGGGGCTACACCTTC. Its protein is CASRTGTGDNRGYTF.

This clone appeared a few times. This chain uses TRBV10-3 with TRBJ2-7; D unresolved. Germline CDR1 and CDR2: ENHRY and SYGVKD. CDR3 length: 11 residues. V dropped 3 bases and J dropped 6 bases, with 6 bases sitting between them. The CDR3 sequence is CAISDMAEQYF. CDR3 bases: TGTGCCATCAGTGACATGGCCGAGCAGTACTTC.